This T cell receptor beta chain came from a study of T cell responses to AZD1222 COVID-19 vaccine. This clone was seen only once. Method: immunoSEQ multiplex PCR; TCRdb's copy keeps in-frame clones and lacks some. This sample has around 110,000 clones, with 85% to 95% found just once. There are 15 residues in the CDR3. Trimming took 2 bases from V and 0 from J, leaving 9 bases between them. Germline lookup yields CDR1 MNHEY and CDR2 SMNVEV (reference sequence). This TCR was recovered from an adult in good health. The sample in question was peripheral blood, obtained on day 0 of AZD1222 vaccination. J is TRBJ2-3 and V is TRBV27, with D perhaps TRBD1 or TRBD2 (5 bases each). This chain's CDR3 is CASSLEGQSTDTQYF. DNA of the CDR3: TGTGCCAGCAGTTTAGAGGGGCAAAGCACAGATACGCAGTATTTT.